This T cell receptor beta chain was sequenced during a study of regulatory T cells in long-lasting Graves disease. This clonotype was seen repeatedly, ten times or more. Its antigen remains unknown. Time point indicated: newly diagnosed GD, antithyroid drugs for less than 3 months. PBMC-derived RNA was used for the TCR library. Clinicians diagnosed Graves' disease using American Thyroid Association guidelines. CDR3-region Arm-PCR and iRepertoire HTBI primers produced the TCR beta libraries. TCRdb redid the calling of the multiplex PCR reads with MiXCR, one entry per CDR3 protein. Of approximately 400,000 distinct CDR3 sequences in the sample, about 16% were seen once. Whole-study findings and limits: Persistent disease favored TRBV28, TRBJ1-2 and TRBJ2-5.

The junction had 5 bases not matched to a gene; V was cut back by 6 bases and J by 9 bases. The CDR3 consists of 13 residues. Germline V CDR1 and CDR2: SNHLY, FYNNEI. These sequences were also reported in another study, on T cells in Graves' hyperthyroidism and ophthalmopathy. According to that study: Most expanded thyroid clonotypes above 0.001 also appeared in blood.

The sequencing here drew on peripheral blood mononuclear cells (PBMCs), taken at new diagnosis, from a patient treated with antithyroid drugs. This receptor was taken from a woman in her twenties or thirties with Graves disease. The chain is built from TRBV2 and TRBJ2-1; TRBD1 matches 10 bases. Here the CDR3 reads CASSGQGEGEQFF. The CDR3 bases are TGTGCCAGCAGCGGACAGGGGGAGGGTGAGCAGTTCTTC.